The clone carrying this TCR beta chain was picked up many times. The sample originates from a study of T cells in Graves' hyperthyroidism and ophthalmopathy. TCR beta CDR3 regions were amplified from RNA transcripts. First-round RT-PCR targeting the TCR CDR3 was performed with the HTBI primer set. TCRdb independently ran MiXCR on the multiplex PCR reads; one entry per CDR3 protein. The sample yields hundreds of thousands of distinct CDR3 sequences, approximately 15% seen once. This TCR derives from a woman in her thirties or forties with Graves' ophthalmopathy. The sample was blood.

CDR3 protein: CASSLALLAGGRWELFF. The CDR3 nucleotides are TGTGCCAGCAGCTTAGCGCTACTAGCGGGAGGCAGGTGGGAGCTGTTTTTT. This chain links TRBV7-8 with TRBJ2-2; the match to TRBD2 covers 12 bases. The CDR3 extends over 17 amino acids. The V segment lost 0 bases and the J segment 9 bases; nucleotides outside the gene matches: 8. The germline V gene encodes CDR1 SGHVS and CDR2 FQNEAQ.